The T cell receptor (beta chain) described here comes from a study of response to subunit inactivated influenza vaccine. Study results and caveats: Each seasonal influenza vaccination, the authors suggested, recruits few new T cells.

Via MiXCR, TCRdb re-called the RT-PCR reads, giving one row per CDR3 protein. The profile shows 500,000 to 600,000 distinct CDR3 sequences, around 13% of them singletons. This CDR3 has 16 residues. V lost 6 bases and J 4 bases, leaving 19 bases between the germline ends. About this clonotype: Its target is not known.

The TCR originated in a man in his fifties who received an inactivated influenza vaccine. The chain combines TRBV12-3 or TRBV12-4 with TRBJ2-1; D may be TRBD2 (7 bases). The source was PBMCs from blood, collected more than 35 days after vaccination. CDR3 coding DNA: TGTGCCAGCAGCCTGATAGGGGGGGGCATGTACAATGAGCAGTTCTTC. The encoded protein is CASSLIGGGMYNEQFF.